The rows below give T cell receptor beta chains drawn from one sample of a study of human T cells and chemical hapten exposure. A single record per CDR3 protein comes from TCRdb applying MiXCR to the RACE reads. Of around 200,000 distinct CDR3 sequences in the sample, nearly 30% were seen once. Sequenced here: whole blood, sampled in connection with sensitization to the hapten diphenylcyclopropenone (DPC). The receptor set was obtained from a woman in her twenties or thirties with alopecia areata. Some clones in this sample may be carry-over from other donors' samples. Each CDR3 is given with its conserved first and last residue. The order of the fields is CDR3 DNA, CDR3 protein, clone size, J gene, V gene, D gene. The D gene is left open where the match is weak. Rows may omit the clone size; those that give it use once, few, many or a size class.

CDR3nt: TGTGCCAGCAGCCAAGGGTCTAGGAAGAATGAGCAGTTCTTC
CDR3aa: CASSQGSRKNEQFF
abundance: NA
j_gene: TRBJ2-1
v_gene: TRBV3-1
d_gene: NA

CDR3nt: TGTGCCAGCAGGCGGGACTCGGCGGGTGAGCAGTTCTTC
CDR3aa: CASRRDSAGEQFF
abundance: few
j_gene: TRBJ2-1
v_gene: TRBV28
d_gene: NA

CDR3nt: TGTGCCAGCAGCCCGCGGCGGGAGACCCAGTACTTC
CDR3aa: CASSPRRETQYF
abundance: NA
j_gene: TRBJ2-5
v_gene: TRBV7-2
d_gene: NA

CDR3nt: TGCAGCGTTGGAGGCGGGGAACAGGGCTACACCTTC
CDR3aa: CSVGGGEQGYTF
abundance: many
j_gene: TRBJ1-2
v_gene: TRBV29-1
d_gene: NA

CDR3nt: TGTGCCAGCTCACCGGACAGGGGAGATTCACCCCTCCACTTT
CDR3aa: CASSPDRGDSPLHF
abundance: NA
j_gene: TRBJ1-6
v_gene: TRBV18
d_gene: TRBD1

CDR3nt: TGCAGTGCTAGAGTTCCGAGTGGCTATGGCTACACCTTC
CDR3aa: CSARVPSGYGYTF
abundance: few
j_gene: TRBJ1-2
v_gene: TRBV20-1
d_gene: NA

CDR3nt: TGTGCCAGCAGCTTAGATCCTCTCCCGAACACTGAAGCTTTCTTT
CDR3aa: CASSLDPLPNTEAFF
abundance: NA
j_gene: TRBJ1-1
v_gene: TRBV7-2
d_gene: NA

CDR3nt: TGTGCCAGCGGGCAGAGGGGGAATAATTCACCCCTCCACTTT
CDR3aa: CASGQRGNNSPLHF
abundance: few
j_gene: TRBJ1-6
v_gene: TRBV7-2
d_gene: NA

CDR3nt: TGTGCCAGCAGTTCCCGGGGGTATGGCTACACCTTC
CDR3aa: CASSSRGYGYTF
abundance: few
j_gene: TRBJ1-2
v_gene: TRBV28
d_gene: NA

CDR3nt: TGCGCCAGCAGCTTAGGACCCGAACCTGAAAAACTGTTTTTT
CDR3aa: CASSLGPEPEKLFF
abundance: few
j_gene: TRBJ1-4
v_gene: TRBV5-1
d_gene: NA

CDR3nt: TGTGCCAGCAGCCAAGGTCTAGGAGGGAGCAATCAGCCCCAGCATTTT
CDR3aa: CASSQGLGGSNQPQHF
abundance: few
j_gene: TRBJ1-5
v_gene: TRBV3-1
d_gene: NA

CDR3nt: TGTGCCAGCAGTGAATCACAGGCGTTCTATAATTCACCCCTCCACTTT
CDR3aa: CASSESQAFYNSPLHF
abundance: NA
j_gene: TRBJ1-6
v_gene: TRBV2
d_gene: NA

CDR3nt: TGTGCCAGCAGTTCAATATCGGCTAGCGGAGGGTACGAGCAGTACTTC
CDR3aa: CASSSISASGGYEQYF
abundance: NA
j_gene: TRBJ2-7
v_gene: TRBV13
d_gene: TRBD2

CDR3nt: TGCAGCGTTGAGGGCAGGGGGGCCTACAATGAGCAGTTCTTC
CDR3aa: CSVEGRGAYNEQFF
abundance: NA
j_gene: TRBJ2-1
v_gene: TRBV29-1
d_gene: NA

CDR3nt: TGTGCCAGCAGAGAAGGGTTCACAGATACGCAGTATTTT
CDR3aa: CASREGFTDTQYF
abundance: NA
j_gene: TRBJ2-3
v_gene: TRBV28
d_gene: NA

CDR3nt: TGCAGTGCTAGAGGGGTGAGGGTCACTGAAGCTTTCTTT
CDR3aa: CSARGVRVTEAFF
abundance: NA
j_gene: TRBJ1-1
v_gene: TRBV20-1
d_gene: NA

CDR3nt: TGTGCCAGCAGTTTTCGTGGGTTCAATCAGCCCCAGCATTTT
CDR3aa: CASSFRGFNQPQHF
abundance: few
j_gene: TRBJ1-5
v_gene: TRBV28
d_gene: NA

CDR3nt: TGCGCCAGCAGCCAAGTAGGAGGGGGCGGGGAGACCCAGTACTTC
CDR3aa: CASSQVGGGGETQYF
abundance: few
j_gene: TRBJ2-5
v_gene: TRBV4-3
d_gene: NA

CDR3nt: TGCAGCGCCGCGACTAGCGGGAGCACAGATACGCAGTATTTT
CDR3aa: CSAATSGSTDTQYF
abundance: NA
j_gene: TRBJ2-3
v_gene: TRBV29-1
d_gene: TRBD2

CDR3nt: TGTGCCAGCAGTTACTCCGGGACAGCGGCTGGCTACACCTTC
CDR3aa: CASSYSGTAAGYTF
abundance: NA
j_gene: TRBJ1-2
v_gene: TRBV6-2/TRBV6-3
d_gene: TRBD1

CDR3nt: TGTGCCAGCAGCAGCCGACAGGGGCTTAATGAAAAACTGTTTTTT
CDR3aa: CASSSRQGLNEKLFF
abundance: few
j_gene: TRBJ1-4
v_gene: TRBV7-2
d_gene: TRBD1

CDR3nt: TGTGCCAGCAGCTTAGGGGGACATCCATACGAGCAGTACTTC
CDR3aa: CASSLGGHPYEQYF
abundance: few
j_gene: TRBJ2-7
v_gene: TRBV7-2
d_gene: NA

CDR3nt: TGTGCCAGCATCCGATTCCGACAGGCCCCCGAGCAGTACTTC
CDR3aa: CASIRFRQAPEQYF
abundance: NA
j_gene: TRBJ2-7
v_gene: TRBV6-2/TRBV6-3
d_gene: NA

CDR3nt: TGTGCCAGCCACGTGGGAGGGATGAACACTGAAGCTTTCTTT
CDR3aa: CASHVGGMNTEAFF
abundance: NA
j_gene: TRBJ1-1
v_gene: TRBV6-2/TRBV6-3
d_gene: NA

CDR3nt: TGCAGCGTTGAAAGGGGGGACTTCCAAGAGACCCAGTACTTC
CDR3aa: CSVERGDFQETQYF
abundance: NA
j_gene: TRBJ2-5
v_gene: TRBV29-1
d_gene: NA

CDR3nt: TGTGCCAGCACCCTAGGACAGGGGATAAACTATGGCTACACCTTC
CDR3aa: CASTLGQGINYGYTF
abundance: NA
j_gene: TRBJ1-2
v_gene: TRBV12-3/TRBV12-4
d_gene: TRBD1

CDR3nt: TGTGCCACCAGTGATCGCAGGGACGGCGGGGAGCTGTTTTTT
CDR3aa: CATSDRRDGGELFF
abundance: NA
j_gene: TRBJ2-2
v_gene: TRBV24-1
d_gene: NA

CDR3nt: TGTGCCAGCAGCTATACAGGGGGCGCCGGCACAGATACGCAGTATTTT
CDR3aa: CASSYTGGAGTDTQYF
abundance: NA
j_gene: TRBJ2-3
v_gene: TRBV7-2
d_gene: TRBD1

CDR3nt: TGTGCCAGCAGTTACGAGTGGGGTAAAGAGACCCAGTACTTC
CDR3aa: CASSYEWGKETQYF
abundance: few
j_gene: TRBJ2-5
v_gene: TRBV6-2/TRBV6-3
d_gene: NA

CDR3nt: TGTGCCAGCAGTTCCGCAGGGGGCGCCTACAATGAGCAGTTCTTC
CDR3aa: CASSSAGGAYNEQFF
abundance: NA
j_gene: TRBJ2-1
v_gene: TRBV28
d_gene: TRBD1

CDR3nt: TGTGCCAGCAGCTCGGGACTAGAAGCTTTCTTT
CDR3aa: CASSSGLEAFF
abundance: NA
j_gene: TRBJ1-1
v_gene: TRBV7-9
d_gene: NA

CDR3nt: TGTGCCAGCAGCCGAGGACAGGATCCAGGTTCACCCCTCCACTTT
CDR3aa: CASSRGQDPGSPLHF
abundance: few
j_gene: TRBJ1-6
v_gene: TRBV7-9
d_gene: TRBD1

CDR3nt: TGTGCCAGCAGAATACCAAATTCACCCCTCCACTTT
CDR3aa: CASRIPNSPLHF
abundance: NA
j_gene: TRBJ1-6
v_gene: TRBV10-3
d_gene: NA

CDR3nt: TGTGCCAGCTCACCACTTAAAAGGACGGGACTACGGGATTCACCCCTCCACTTT
CDR3aa: CASSPLKRTGLRDSPLHF
abundance: NA
j_gene: TRBJ1-6
v_gene: TRBV18
d_gene: NA

CDR3nt: TGTGCCAGCAGTTTTTCTTGGACTAGCGGGAGAACTAGCACAGATACGCAGTATTTT
CDR3aa: CASSFSWTSGRTSTDTQYF
abundance: NA
j_gene: TRBJ2-3
v_gene: TRBV28
d_gene: TRBD2

CDR3nt: TGCAGTGCTAGAGATAGGACCACGGCTATTACAAATACGCAGTATTTT
CDR3aa: CSARDRTTAITNTQYF
abundance: NA
j_gene: TRBJ2-3
v_gene: TRBV20-1
d_gene: NA

CDR3nt: TGTGCCAGCAGTCCCTACATAAACGAGCAGTTCTTC
CDR3aa: CASSPYINEQFF
abundance: few
j_gene: TRBJ2-1
v_gene: TRBV28
d_gene: NA

CDR3nt: TGTGCCAGCAGCCGGGACAGGTCGATCGCGGGGTTATATGGCTACACCTTC
CDR3aa: CASSRDRSIAGLYGYTF
abundance: few
j_gene: TRBJ1-2
v_gene: TRBV28
d_gene: TRBD1

CDR3nt: TGTGCCAGCAGCGGGGGAGGGGGCTCTGGGGCCAACGTCCTGACTTTC
CDR3aa: CASSGGGGSGANVLTF
abundance: NA
j_gene: TRBJ2-6
v_gene: TRBV27
d_gene: NA

CDR3nt: TGTGCCAGCAGCTTTCGAGGCTCTGGGGCCAACGTCCTGACTTTC
CDR3aa: CASSFRGSGANVLTF
abundance: NA
j_gene: TRBJ2-6
v_gene: TRBV7-8
d_gene: NA

CDR3nt: TGCGCCAGCAGCATCCAGGGGAGAGAGACCCAGTACTTC
CDR3aa: CASSIQGRETQYF
abundance: few
j_gene: TRBJ2-5
v_gene: TRBV5-1
d_gene: NA

CDR3nt: TGTGCCAGCAGCTTACTGGCCGACAGCTCCTACGAGCAGTACTTC
CDR3aa: CASSLLADSSYEQYF
abundance: NA
j_gene: TRBJ2-7
v_gene: TRBV11-2
d_gene: NA

CDR3nt: TGCAGCGTGCTGACAGGGGGCTGGAGGGAGCAGTACTTC
CDR3aa: CSVLTGGWREQYF
abundance: NA
j_gene: TRBJ2-7
v_gene: TRBV29-1
d_gene: TRBD1

CDR3nt: TGCGCCAGCAGTCGCTATCCCACTGAAGCTTTCTTT
CDR3aa: CASSRYPTEAFF
abundance: NA
j_gene: TRBJ1-1
v_gene: TRBV5-1
d_gene: NA

CDR3nt: TGTGCCACCAGCAGAGAGGCACTAGCGGGAGTAGATACGCAGTATTTT
CDR3aa: CATSREALAGVDTQYF
abundance: NA
j_gene: TRBJ2-3
v_gene: TRBV15
d_gene: TRBD2